This T cell receptor beta chain stems from a study of shared clonotypes between healthy human individuals. The study's findings and limits: In this cohort, only blood was sampled, and tissue repertoires likely differ.

As concerns this clone: Its matching antigen is unknown.

This CDR3 region has 14 residues. V was pared by 1 base and J by 1 base, with 7 bases between. The germline gives CDR1 MNHEY, CDR2 SVGAGI. Terminally differentiated effector memory CD45RA+ cells were excluded by CCR7 positive selection of CD45RO-negative cells. TCRdb's table, derived via immunoSEQ multiplex PCR, lists solely in-frame clones and lacks some. The table has approximately 2,200,000 clones, 85% to 95% seen once. The source of this sequence is a man younger than 35 in good health. Some clones in this sample may be carry-over from other donors' samples. The chain recombines TRBV6-5 with TRBJ1-1; unclear D gene. Sequences were obtained from naive CD8+ T cells from PBMCs. In nucleotides, the CDR3 is TGTGCCAGCAGTTACTTTCGACAGAACACTGAAGCTTTCTTT. Encoded protein: CASSYFRQNTEAFF.